The 28 T cell receptor beta chains given below trace back to one sample, sequenced in a study of blood T cell repertoires in COVID-19. This table comes from immunoSEQ multiplex PCR, and its TCRdb copy is limited to in-frame clones, with some not included. The data contain approximately 490,000 clones, around 87% of them singletons. The sample consisted of PBMCs or T cells enriched from blood (not recorded which). These receptors were obtained from a young woman who had recovered from COVID-19.

The gene calls are TRBV19 and TRBJ2-3; D gene ambiguous. The germline CDR1 and CDR2 sequences are LNHDA and SQIVND (reference sequence). CDR3 size: 14 residues. Trimming removed 5 bases at V and 3 bases at J, with 12 bases between. The CDR3 is CASSPGAGTDTQYF. CDR3 nucleotide sequence: TGTGCCAGTAGTCCCGGCGCAGGAACAGATACGCAGTATTTT.

This clone has a single count. The rearrangement uses TRBV5-1 and TRBJ1-2; D is ambiguous. Germline assignment: CDR1 SGHRS and CDR2 YFSETQ. The CDR3 has 15 amino acids. V lost 0 bases and J lost 2, with 11 bases in between. The CDR3 DNA follows: TGCGCCAGCAGCTTGGCAGCAGGCGCGAACTATGGCTACACCTTC. It yields the protein CASSLAAGANYGYTF.

J is TRBJ2-3 and V is TRBV6-6, with 7 bases identical to TRBD1. V was pared by 7 bases and J by 5 bases, with 9 bases of the junction left unmatched. Germline CDR1 reads MNHNY; CDR2 reads SVGAGI (reference sequence). This CDR3 spans 14 amino acids. CDR3 protein: CASNGQGDIDTQYF. The CDR3 bases are TGTGCCAGCAATGGGCAGGGGGACATAGATACGCAGTATTTT.

The V and J genes are TRBV10-1 and TRBJ2-7, with 12 bases fitting TRBD1. This CDR3 has 16 residues. Trimming cost V 5 bases and J 7 bases; bases outside gene matches: 12. CDR1 and CDR2 (germline): WNHNN, SYGVQD (reference sequence). DNA of the CDR3: TGCGCCAGCAGTTACTCCCGGGACAGGGGGCTAGGGGAGCAGTACTTC. The encoded protein is CASSYSRDRGLGEQYF.

The V gene is TRBV5-6, the J gene TRBJ2-1, with D perhaps matching TRBD2 (5 bases). V was pared by 0 bases and J by 2 bases, with 12 bases between. The germline gives CDR1 SGHDT, CDR2 YYEEEE. This CDR3 spans 16 amino acids. CDR3: CASSLGVSDAYNEQFF. CDR3 DNA: TGTGCCAGCAGCTTGGGGGTTAGCGACGCCTACAATGAGCAGTTCTTC.

The genes are TRBV6-5 and TRBJ1-3, with 9 nucleotides matching TRBD1. The CDR3 has 14 residues. Losses at the gene ends were 7 bases for V and 2 bases for J; bases not matched to a gene: 3. The germline V gene has CDR1 MNHEY and CDR2 SVGAGI. This chain's CDR3 is CASTRDRAGNTIYF. CDR3 coding DNA: TGTGCCAGCACCCGGGACAGGGCTGGAAACACCATATATTTT.

The chain carries TRBV29-1 and TRBJ1-1, with 8 nucleotides matching TRBD1. Losses at the gene ends were 6 bases for V and 1 base for J; bases not matched to a gene: 4. This CDR3 spans 13 amino acids. From germline, CDR1 is SQVTM and CDR2 ANQGSEA. The DNA of the CDR3 is TGCAGCGTCACCGGGACAGGGAACACTGAAGCTTTCTTT. This codes for CSVTGTGNTEAFF. The full variable domain, rest sourced from reference TRBV29-1 and TRBJ1-1, is SAVISQKPSRDICQRGTSLTIQCQVDSQVTMMFWYRQQPGQSLTLIATANQGSEATYESGFVIDKFPISRPNLTFSTLTVSNMSPEDSSIYLCSVTGTGNTEAFFGQGTRLTVV.

This chain uses TRBV12-3 or TRBV12-4 with TRBJ1-5; weak D call: TRBD1 (6 bases). Trimming pared 5 bases from V and 7 bases from J, leaving 9 bases between. The length of the CDR3 is 12 residues. The CDR3, as DNA: TGTGCCAGCAGTATGGACAGACAGCCCCAGCATTTT. The encoded protein is CASSMDRQPQHF.

The rearrangement links TRBV28 to TRBJ1-2; D is undetermined. Trimming took 3 bases from V and 5 from J, leaving 10 bases between them. The CDR3 has 13 amino acids. Germline V gene lookup returns CDR1 MDHEN and CDR2 SYDVKM. The CDR3 coding sequence is TGTGCCAGCAGTTTCCGGGCGGGGTATGGCTACACCTTC. This gives the protein CASSFRAGYGYTF.

This sequence joins TRBV5-4 and TRBJ1-5, with D unresolved. Germline V gene lookup returns CDR1 SGHNT and CDR2 YYREEE (reference sequence). V lost 5 bases, J lost 3 bases, and 9 bases lay in between. The CDR3 is made up of 13 amino acids. In DNA form, the CDR3 reads TGTGCCAGCAGTTCAGTCCCCAATCAGCCCCAGCATTTT. Translating it yields CASSSVPNQPQHF.

The J gene is TRBJ1-6, the V gene TRBV28; D may be TRBD1 (5 bases). CDR3 length: 15 amino acids. CDR1 is MDHEN and CDR2 is SYDVKM in the germline V gene. The V gene lost 3 bases and the J gene lost 9 bases, with 15 bases spanning the gap. In DNA, the CDR3 is TGTGCCAGCAGTTTTCTGCAGGGTATGGCTTCACCCCTCCACTTT. Residues: CASSFLQGMASPLHF. Using reference TRBV28 and TRBJ1-6 for the parts outside the CDR3, the full variable domain is DVKVTQSSRYLVKRTGEKVFLECVQDMDHENMFWYRQDPGLGLRLIYFSYDVKMKEKGDIPEGYSVSREKKERFSLILESASTNQTSMYLCASSFLQGMASPLHFGNGTRLTVT.

V usage is TRBV7-3 and J usage is TRBJ2-3, with D tentatively TRBD2 (7 bases). Per germline, CDR1 SGHTA and CDR2 FQGTGA. This CDR3 is built from 14 residues. V was clipped by 4 bases and J by 4 bases, with 12 bases between them. The CDR3: CASSSGAGADTQYF. CDR3 DNA: TGTGCCAGCAGCTCAGGGGCGGGGGCAGATACGCAGTATTTT.

The CDR3 is CASSRRPGQGFSGANVLTF. The CDR3 nucleotides are TGTGCCAGCAGCCGCCGACCGGGACAGGGATTCTCTGGGGCCAACGTCCTGACTTTC. The chain employs TRBV3-1 (or the pseudogene TRBV3-2) and TRBJ2-6; 9 bases align to TRBD1. Trimming at V came to 4 bases and at J to 0 bases, leaving 10 bases not matched to a gene. Germline V gene data show CDR1 as LGHDT and CDR2 as YNNKEL (reference sequence). The CDR3 totals 19 residues.

V usage is TRBV11-1 and J usage is TRBJ1-1; no reliable D call. V lost 2 bases and J lost 1, with 5 bases in between. Germline V CDR1 and CDR2: SGHAT, FQDESV (reference sequence). The CDR3 is made up of 13 amino acids. Here the CDR3 reads CASSLRENTEAFF. The DNA for the CDR3 is TGTGCCAGCAGCTTACGCGAGAACACTGAAGCTTTCTTT. Full variable domain (outside the CDR3, taken from reference TRBV11-1 and TRBJ1-1): EAEVAQSPRYKITEKSQAVAFWCDPISGHATLYWYRQILGQGPELLVQFQDESVVDDSQLPKDRFSAERLKGVDSTLKIQPAELGDSAMYLCASSLRENTEAFFGQGTRLTVV.

The chain is built from TRBV25-1 and TRBJ1-1, with a weak D call TRBD1 (6 bases). Trimming stripped 3 bases from V and 5 bases from J, with 13 bases between. CDR3 length: 14 amino acids. CDR1 and CDR2 (germline): MGHDK, SYGVNS. CDR3 residues: CASSESGQWTEAFF. CDR3 DNA: TGTGCCAGCAGTGAGTCCGGACAGTGGACTGAAGCTTTCTTT.

The chain joins TRBV6-5 to TRBJ1-2; D remains unclear. There are 15 residues in the CDR3. Trimming left V 7 bases short and J 0 bases short, with 15 bases between. CDR1 is MNHEY and CDR2 is SVGAGI in the germline V gene. CDR3: CASIMGLAANYGYTF. The CDR3, as DNA: TGTGCCAGCATCATGGGCCTAGCCGCTAACTATGGCTACACCTTC.

J is TRBJ2-3 and V is TRBV29-1, with TRBD1 matching over 7 bases. J was trimmed by 4 bases and V by 5 bases; bases with no gene match: 3. The CDR3 runs 12 residues. Per the germline V gene, CDR1 is SQVTM and CDR2 is ANQGSEA. For the CDR3, the DNA is TGCAGCGTTCCAGGGGGTTCAGATACGCAGTATTTT. This gives the protein CSVPGGSDTQYF.

The rearrangement links TRBV19 to TRBJ2-7, with a tentative D call TRBD1 (6 bases). Trimming removed 3 bases from V and 7 bases from J, with 13 bases in between. The CDR3 covers 13 residues. Germline CDR1 LNHDA, CDR2 SQIVND (reference sequence). The CDR3 DNA sequence: TGTGCCAGTAGTATTCAGGGGACGGGGGAGCAGTACTTC. Protein sequence: CASSIQGTGEQYF.

Details on this clone: In the same sample, other DNA sequences code for this CDR3. V usage is TRBV5-1 and J usage is TRBJ1-3, with TRBD1 as a possible D gene (6 bases). CDR1 SGHRS and CDR2 YFSETQ come from the germline V gene. The CDR3 extends over 15 amino acids. V was pared by 0 bases and J by 2 bases, with 9 bases between. In DNA form, the CDR3 reads TGCGCCAGCAGCTTGGGTGGGGGCGCTGGAAACACCATATATTTT. The encoded protein is CASSLGGGAGNTIYF.

The CDR3, as DNA: TGCGCCAGCAGTTCGACTAGCGGGGGGGAAGATACGCAGTATTTT. It yields the protein CASSSTSGGEDTQYF. The rearrangement uses TRBV5-1 and TRBJ2-3; 14 bases are a match to TRBD2. This CDR3 is built from 15 residues. Germline V gene sequence: CDR1 SGHRS, CDR2 YFSETQ. The junction had 4 bases not matched to a gene; V was cut back by 5 bases and J by 5 bases.

The table lists this clone with a count of one. The chain couples TRBV5-1 to TRBJ1-1, with 8 bases matching TRBD1. With 2 bases clipped from V and 2 bases from J, the junction kept 17 bases outside the gene matches. The CDR3 is made up of 19 amino acids. CDR1 is SGHRS and CDR2 is YFSETQ in the germline V gene. For the CDR3, the DNA is TGCGCCAGCAGCTTTTATGGCGGGACAGGATCAGGTGTCAACACTGAAGCTTTCTTT. Its protein product is CASSFYGGTGSGVNTEAFF.

V usage is TRBV2 and J usage is TRBJ2-3, with TRBD1 matching over 11 bases. From germline, CDR1 is SNHLY and CDR2 FYNNEI. There are 13 residues in the CDR3. V was pared by 8 bases and J by 9 bases, with 7 bases of the junction left unmatched. The CDR3, as DNA: TGTGCCAGCCTTGGACAGGGGGCAGGGACGCAGTATTTT. It yields the protein CASLGQGAGTQYF.

V gene TRBV12-5 combines with J gene TRBJ2-5; the match to TRBD2 covers 10 bases. The CDR3 covers 17 residues. The V segment lost 7 bases and the J segment 5 bases; nucleotides outside the gene matches: 16. Germline V lookup: CDR1 LGHNT, CDR2 FRNRAP. CDR3 DNA: TGTGCTAGTGAACAGGGACTAGCGTTCCGGGCCGGGGAGACCCAGTACTTC. Residues: CASEQGLAFRAGETQYF.

V usage is TRBV6-5 and J usage is TRBJ1-1; D uncertain. The CDR3 covers 14 residues. Deletions cut 5 bases from V and 1 base from J, with 11 bases between. Per germline, CDR1 MNHEY and CDR2 SVGAGI. The CDR3 spells CASSPPSGNTEAFF. CDR3 nucleotide sequence: TGTGCCAGCAGTCCACCCTCAGGGAACACTGAAGCTTTCTTT.

The J gene is TRBJ2-1, the V gene TRBV7-2; D remains ambiguous. The V gene's germline CDR1 is SGHTA and CDR2 FQGNSA. Trimming shortened V by 5 bases and J by 4 bases, and 6 bases separated the two germline ends. The CDR3 loop spans 12 amino acids. CDR3 nucleotide sequence: TGTGCCAGCAGCCGGAGTTACAATGAGCAGTTCTTC. It is translated as CASSRSYNEQFF. The whole variable domain, filled in from reference TRBV7-2 and TRBJ2-1, reads GAGVSQSPSNKVTEKGKDVELRCDPISGHTALYWYRQSLGQGLEFLIYFQGNSAPDKSGLPSDRFSAERTGGSVSTLTIQRTQQEDSAVYLCASSRSYNEQFFGPGTRLTVL.

This rearrangement joins TRBV19 to TRBJ2-2; perhaps TRBD2 as D (5 bases). The V end was cut by 6 bases, the J end by 4 bases, with 12 bases between. The germline gives CDR1 LNHDA, CDR2 SQIVND (reference sequence). The CDR3 extends over 14 amino acids. CDR3 region: CASSYSGGTGELFF. CDR3 in DNA: TGTGCCAGTAGCTACTCAGGAGGCACCGGGGAGCTGTTTTTT.

This clone was detected only once. This sample also contains other DNA sequences that code for the same CDR3. The chain couples TRBV5-1 to TRBJ2-3, with D unresolved. CDR1 is SGHRS, CDR2 YFSETQ, per germline. The V and J ends lost 1 base and 2 bases respectively, with 5 bases between them. This CDR3 contains 13 residues. The CDR3 is CASSLSPTDTQYF. The CDR3 DNA follows: TGCGCCAGCAGCTTGAGCCCCACAGATACGCAGTATTTT.

This chain uses TRBV30 with TRBJ1-4; D possibly corresponds to TRBD1 (5 bases). V was shortened by 0 bases and J by 4 bases, with 12 bases between the two germline ends. Germline-derived CDR1 and CDR2 are GTSNPN and SVGIG (reference sequence). This CDR3 is 15 amino acids long. The CDR3 nucleotides read TGTGCCTGGAGTGTACGGGGGGAGGGTAATGAAAAACTGTTTTTT. Translated: CAWSVRGEGNEKLFF. The complete variable domain, with remaining parts taken from reference TRBV30 and TRBJ1-4, reads SQTIHQWPATLVQPVGSPLSLECTVEGTSNPNLYWYRQAAGRGLQLLFYSVGIGQISSEVPQNLSASRPQDRQFILSSKKLLLSDSGFYLCAWSVRGEGNEKLFFGSGTQLSVL.